This TCR beta chain was identified during a study of cytomegalovirus exposure and HLA in healthy donors. Study findings and constraints: Apart from CMV serostatus, no immune exposure information was available. Relative to equally common others, HLA-associated TCR beta chains showed greater clonal expansion in a later analysis. Earlier analysis looked at TCR beta V segments, and most were productive about 87% or about 30% of the time.

Use of 60 Vbeta and 13 Jbeta primers characterized the PCR. Some clones are missing from TCRdb's copy, which holds only in-frame ones; the method was immunoSEQ multiplex PCR. The sample holds 150,000 to 200,000 clones, approximately 80% seen once. CDR1 is SGHTA, CDR2 FQGNSA, per germline. The trim removed 1 base at V and 1 base at J, leaving 4 bases unmatched. The CDR3 loop spans 15 amino acids. This clone appeared once. Its antigen is not known. The rearrangement links TRBV7-2 to TRBJ2-7; TRBD1 aligns across 7 bases. This sequence originates from a man aged 55 to 70 in good health and CMV-seronegative. Specimen: PBMCs. CDR3 residues: CASSLGGQKSYEQYF. CDR3 DNA: TGTGCCAGCAGCTTAGGGGGACAGAAATCCTACGAGCAGTACTTC.